This T cell receptor beta chain was sequenced during a study of blood T cell repertoires in COVID-19. As for the study in general: T cells, B-cell-depleted T cells, or PBMCs provided the cDNA or gDNA that served as material.

Participant age was about 18 to 89 years, and participants resided in roughly 25 US areas. Two negative PCRs, clearance, or symptom resolution had been documented for recovered Cohort 3 donors. This clone was seen just once. Produced via immunoSEQ multiplex PCR; TCRdb's table is partial and in-frame only. The sample has fewer than 200,000 clones; about 80% are singletons. The receptor's source is a man aged 50-60 years who had recovered from COVID-19. The specimen sequenced was PBMCs or T cells enriched from blood (not recorded which).

DNA for the CDR3: TGTGCCAGCAGCTTCGAGCGGGGGGGCTACAATGAGCAGTTCTTC. It is translated as CASSFERGGYNEQFF. The rearrangement links TRBV7-3 to TRBJ2-1; 10 bases align to TRBD2. The CDR3 contains 15 residues. The germline gives CDR1 SGHTA, CDR2 FQGTGA. V was pared by 3 bases and J by 3 bases, with 2 bases of the junction left unmatched.